This T cell receptor (beta chain) comes out of a study of blood T cell repertoires in COVID-19. Study-level background: From T cells, B-cell-depleted T cells, or PBMCs came the material, which was cDNA or gDNA.

Germline CDR1 reads SGHTA; CDR2 reads FQGNSA. With V trimmed by 5 bases and J by 5 bases, 7 bases remained unmatched. There are 15 residues in the CDR3. Participants were aged 18 to 89 years from approximately 24 US areas. Two negative PCRs, clearance, or symptom resolution had been documented for recovered Cohort 3 donors. Some clones are missing from TCRdb's copy, which holds only in-frame ones; the method was immunoSEQ multiplex PCR. Among 300,000 or so clones, around 90% were seen once, and the ten largest hold less than 6%. The chain has TRBV7-2 and TRBJ1-1; 11 bases align to TRBD1. The sample was PBMCs or T cells enriched from blood (not recorded which). This receptor was identified in a woman aged 25 to 39 who had recovered from COVID-19. The CDR3 protein is CASSLVGQGGTEAFF. The DNA for the CDR3 is TGTGCCAGCAGCCTAGTGGGACAGGGGGGGACTGAAGCTTTCTTT. Using reference TRBV7-2 and TRBJ1-1 for the parts outside the CDR3, the full variable domain is GAGVSQSPSNKVTEKGKDVELRCDPISGHTALYWYRQSLGQGLEFLIYFQGNSAPDKSGLPSDRFSAERTGGSVSTLTIQRTQQEDSAVYLCASSLVGQGGTEAFFGQGTRLTVV.